What follows describes a single T cell receptor (beta chain). No antigen is known for it. Base qualities were left out, and no much larger clone turns up one base away. The sample belongs to a study of Ad26.COV2.S vaccination and SARS-CoV-2 variants (dated by TCRdb to the early 2020s). Looking at the study overall: Donors in the vaccine arm were drawn from COV1001, a multicentre, randomized, double-blind, placebo-controlled phase I-IIa trial testing Ad26.COV2.S in healthy adults. Ad26.COV2.S was administered intramuscularly at a dose of 5x10^10 or 1x10^11 viral particles, either as one shot or as two shots given 56 days apart. Sequencing of the TCRbeta repertoire served to evaluate the specificity and breadth of SARS-CoV-2-reactive T cell receptors following Ad26.COV2.S vaccination. The TCR-sequenced set comprised approximately 30 samples: about 19 Ad26.COV2.S vaccine recipients, 5 placebo recipients and 8 SARS-CoV-2 convalescent individuals. Participants in the trial were split at random into five groups of five each, receiving low-dose or high-dose Ad26.COV2.S once or twice, or else placebo on both occasions. Throughout the experiments and outcome assessment, investigators stayed blinded to trial group allocation.

The treatment or condition label corresponds to: around 19 received Ad26.COV2.S at low or high dose, single or two shots; about 5 received placebo; per-sample allocation not given. Repertoires of vaccine and placebo recipients were sequenced from samples taken on day 63 after the first injection. Between 29 July and 7 August 2020, Cohort 1b enrolled 25 adults aged 18-55 years at one site in Boston, USA. Ad26.COV2.S was a replication-incompetent adenovirus type 26 vector expressing a prefusion-stabilized SARS-CoV-2 spike protein from the original Wuhan strain. Study-wide findings and limitations: According to the authors, total T cell responses may have been underestimated by the TCR breadth and depth analyses. Comparable non-spike TCR breadth was observed between vaccine and placebo recipients, consistent with only spike being contained in the vaccine. After vaccination, substantial breadth of spike-specific CD8+ and CD4+ T cell responses was reported. The study was not powered to compare responses between vaccine doses or regimens. Ad26.COV2.S recipients had higher spike-specific TCR breadth than placebo recipients (P = 0.0014).

V is pruned by 5 bases and J by 4 bases, leaving 6 bases of the junction without a gene match. The CDR3 has 15 amino acids, counting the end cysteine and phenylalanine. Only the CDR3 region is kept as DNA, spanning 45 bases read in frame from base 1. The germline V gene (reference sequence) specifies LNHDA as CDR1 and SQIVND as CDR2. The immunoSEQ Assay was the method used to sequence TCRbeta CDR3 regions. After extraction, genomic DNA underwent amplification by bias-controlled multiplex PCR, followed by high-throughput sequencing. The source study handled its data this way. To quantify the absolute abundance of every unique TCRbeta CDR3 region, sequences were collapsed and filtered. T cell fraction was estimated by normalizing TCRbeta template counts to usable DNA, with usable DNA measured through amplification of reference genes found in all nucleated cells. Repertoire TCRs were annotated as SARS-CoV-2-specific by exact matching of V gene, CDR3 amino acid sequence and J gene to a known reactive TCR set. MIRA supplied the reference SARS-CoV-2 TCR set, which was filtered for enrichment in COVID-19-positive ImmuneCODE repertoires so that public or cross-reactive TCRs were removed. Based on the MIRA antigens, annotated TCRs were further analysed at the level of specific ORF or position within ORF. Depth was the summed frequency of annotated unique rearrangements, while breadth was defined as annotated unique rearrangements over total unique productive rearrangements. Two-sided Wilcoxon rank-sum tests were used to compare TCR breadth between groups. In its TCRdb copy, this immuneACCESS table keeps in-frame sequences only and misses some clones. Where compared with another copy, unresolved V genes explain less than half of these, and the others have no known cause. V and J calls and clone size are given by that table; D and trimming were obtained from the DNA. Here the sample has fewer than 400,000 clones; 90% occur a single time. In total, the top ten clones hold around 5.5% of the sample.

The chain is assembled from TRBV19 and TRBJ1-4, with 8 bases in between that match TRBD1. This clonotype was obtained from a person between 18 and 65 years old who received the Ad26.COV2.S COVID-19 vaccine or a placebo. The specimen was peripheral blood, collected in a trial of Ad26.COV2.S vaccine versus placebo. The nucleotide sequence is TGTGCCAGTAGTCCGGGACAGGCGGGTAATGAAAAACTGTTTTTT. It encodes CASSPGQAGNEKLFF.